This paragraph covers one T cell receptor beta chain sequence. Original handling: Amplification of reference gene primers provided the estimated nucleated cell counts. Here immunoSEQ multiplex PCR was the method, and the copy in TCRdb shows in-frame clones only, minus some. V, J and clone size derive from that table, while D and trimming were established from the DNA sequence. The sample records some 31,000 clones, roughly 92% being singletons. Germline CDR1 and CDR2: LGHDT and YNNKEL (reference sequence). V was shortened by 1 base and J by 5 bases, with 11 bases between the two germline ends. The CDR3 has 14 residues. The source of the sample is a study of blood T cell repertoires in COVID-19. Overall study: Samples came from the United States, Italy and Spain, spanning acute and convalescent COVID-19. Sample material is recorded as cDNA or gDNA derived from T cells, B-cell-depleted T cells, or PBMCs.

The clonotype was recovered from a human donor in a cohort sampled during active COVID-19. V and J are TRBV3-1 (or the pseudogene TRBV3-2) and TRBJ1-1; D may be TRBD1 (5 bases). The sequenced material came from peripheral blood. The CDR3 DNA reads TGTGCCAGCAGCCAAGGCCAGAAGGGGACTGAAGCTTTCTTT. Its translation: CASSQGQKGTEAFF.